This T cell receptor beta chain was captured in a study of blood T cell repertoires in COVID-19. About the research overall: In each case, the material was cDNA or gDNA derived from T cells, B-cell-depleted T cells, or PBMCs.

Original analysis: Reference gene primer amplification yielded estimated nucleated cell counts. The repertoire was sequenced with immunoSEQ multiplex PCR; TCRdb's copy has only in-frame clones and lacks some. That table furnishes V, J and clone size, whereas the DNA furnished D and trimming. The sample holds 40,000 to 50,000 clones, around 87% seen once. The CDR3 has 14 residues. CDR1 SGHKS and CDR2 YYEKEE come from the germline V gene (reference sequence). The V and J ends lost 0 bases and 9 bases respectively, with 10 bases between them. The source of this sequence is a human donor in a cohort sampled during active COVID-19. V gene TRBV5-5 combines with J gene TRBJ1-6, with D unresolved. The source material was peripheral blood. The CDR3: CASSLAPYGSPLHF. As DNA, the CDR3 is TGTGCCAGCAGCTTGGCCCCCTACGGTTCACCCCTCCACTTT.